This is a list of T cell receptor beta chains from one sample in a study of Graves' ophthalmopathy and Graves' hyperthyroidism. TCRdb itself ran the multiplex PCR reads through MiXCR, one entry per CDR3 protein. The repertoire holds 560,000 or so distinct CDR3 sequences, roughly 39% seen once, with roughly 4.5% in the top ten. Sequenced input: peripheral blood or thyroid tissue (not recorded which). Receptor source: an adult man with Graves' hyperthyroidism. Each CDR3 is given with its conserved first and last residue. Fields, in order: J gene, clone size, V gene, D gene, CDR3 DNA, CDR3 protein. D genes are given only for firm matches. A row's size may be missing; if present it is once, few, many or a size class.

>TRBJ2-7|many|TRBV2|.
TGTGCCAGCAGTGTACAACCACGGGTCACGGGCTACGAGCAGTACTTC
CASSVQPRVTGYEQYF
>TRBJ2-7|many|TRBV6-6|.
TGTGCCAGCAGTTACGACGCACAGGGAACCCCCGAGCAGTACTTC
CASSYDAQGTPEQYF
>TRBJ1-2|many|TRBV6-1|.
TGTGCCAGCAGTGAAGGGATGGGCTACACCTTC
CASSEGMGYTF
>TRBJ1-1|many|TRBV9|.
TGTGCCAGCAGCGTAGGAGGGGGGATCACTGAAGCTTTCTTT
CASSVGGGITEAFF
>TRBJ2-2|many|TRBV14|.
TGTGCCAGCAGCCAATTGTATGGACACACGAACACCGGGGAGCTGTTTTTT
CASSQLYGHTNTGELFF
>TRBJ1-4|many|TRBV12-3/TRBV12-4|.
TGTGCCAGCAGTTTCAGGGCCCTTAATGAAAAACTGTTTTTT
CASSFRALNEKLFF
>TRBJ2-2|.|TRBV11-2|.
TGTGCCAGCAGGCTGTGGGGGCGAGCGGCCGGGGAGCTGTTTTTT
CASRLWGRAAGELFF
>TRBJ2-7|many|TRBV7-9|TRBD1
TGTGCCAGCAGCCCAGGGACAGGGAGTCTCGAGCAGTACTTC
CASSPGTGSLEQYF
>TRBJ2-3|.|TRBV7-9|.
TGCGACCACCGAGGGGGACCCGCAGATACGCAGTATTTT
CDHRGGPADTQYF
>TRBJ1-5|.|TRBV20-1|.
TGCAGTGCTGAGGGGTCTAGCAATCAGCCCCAGCATTTT
CSAEGSSNQPQHF
>TRBJ2-1|once|TRBV7-3|.
TGTGCCAGCAGCTTAACCGGGGCTAGCTCTTTTCCCAATGAGCAGTTCTTC
CASSLTGASSFPNEQFF
>TRBJ1-3|many|TRBV7-6|.
TGTGCCAGCAGCTTGGGACCGGGGACGCTCTCTGGAAACACCATATATTTT
CASSLGPGTLSGNTIYF
>TRBJ2-7|many|TRBV3-1|TRBD2
TGTGCCAGCAGCGGCGGAGGGCTAGCGGGAATCGGCGAGCAGTACTTC
CASSGGGLAGIGEQYF
>TRBJ2-6|.|TRBV5-1|.
TGCGCCAGCAGCTTGGGGGGGAGGCCTGGGGCCAACGTCCTGACTTTC
CASSLGGRPGANVLTF
>TRBJ2-7|many|TRBV7-2|TRBD2
TGTGCCAGCAGCCAGGAGGCTAGCGGGGGCTACGAGCAGTACTTC
CASSQEASGGYEQYF
>TRBJ1-6|.|TRBV11-2|TRBD1
TGTGCCAGCAGCTTGAGACAGGGAAAGGATCGAAGACCCCTCCACTTT
CASSLRQGKDRRPLHF
>TRBJ2-1|.|TRBV2|.
TGTGCCAGCAGGACCTACAATGAGCAGTTCTTC
CASRTYNEQFF